Below are 21 T cell receptor beta chains sequenced from a single sample in a study of tumor and adjacent non-tumor tissue in lung cancer. Three rounds of nested PCR, following a modified ARM-PCR protocol, produced the TCRbeta library. TCRdb ran MiXCR on the multiplex PCR reads and lists one entry per CDR3 protein. The sample records roughly 45,000 distinct CDR3 sequences, approximately 61% being singletons. This sample's RNA came from whole unsorted tissue. This non-tumor lung sample came from over 3 cm beyond the tumor edge. Specimen: distant non-tumor lung tissue. These receptors were obtained from a man aged 45 to 65 with non-small cell lung cancer.

CDR3 in DNA: TGTGCCAGCAGTCCACAGGGGAAGGGCGAGCAGTACTTC. It codes for CASSPQGKGEQYF. The J gene is TRBJ2-7, the V gene TRBV6-5; 7 bases match TRBD1. Germline CDR1 MNHEY, CDR2 SVGAGI. V was pared by 5 bases and J by 6 bases, with 7 bases of the junction left unmatched. This CDR3 region has 13 residues.

With regard to this clonotype: At one boundary the junction diverges from the germline segment, which might be a read error. This chain links TRBV5-4 with TRBJ1-4, with D possibly matching TRBD1 (6 bases). The CDR3 sequence is 14 residues long. The germline CDR1 and CDR2 sequences are SGHNT and YYREEE (reference sequence). CDR3 DNA sequence: TGTGTCAGCAACTTGGACCAGGGGAATGAAAAACTGTTTTTT. Amino acid sequence: CVSNLDQGNEKLFF.

For this clonotype: The CDR3 does not end in the conserved phenylalanine or tryptophan, so this is likely a read error. V and J are TRBV29-1 and TRBJ2-3, with no clear D. This CDR3 comprises 12 residues. Germline V gene sequence: CDR1 SQVTM, CDR2 ANQGSEA. This CDR3 is CSGVVTTDTQYY. The DNA of the CDR3 is TGCAGCGGGGTAGTGACCACAGACACGCAGTATTAT.

This clonotype was counted ten times or more. The chain links TRBV11-2 to TRBJ2-3; TRBD1 matches 9 bases. The V segment lost 0 bases and the J segment 11 bases; nucleotides outside the gene matches: 6. The germline gives CDR1 SGHAT, CDR2 FQNNGV. This CDR3 contains 14 residues. The CDR3 reads CASSLDPGQGGQYF. The CDR3 nucleotides are TGTGCCAGCAGCTTAGATCCGGGACAGGGTGGGCAGTATTTT.

This chain uses TRBV11-2 with TRBJ2-3, with D maybe TRBD1 (5 bases). The length of the CDR3 is 15 residues. V lost 6 bases, J lost 15 bases, and 28 bases lay in between. Germline CDR1 SGHAT, CDR2 FQNNGV. The CDR3 DNA follows: TGTGCCAGCAGTACCCCAGGGAATGTGGGCGATAGGCATTATTTT. Protein: CASSTPGNVGDRHYF. Full variable domain (remainder filled in from reference TRBV11-2 and TRBJ2-3): EAGVAQSPRYKIIEKRQSVAFWCNPISGHATLYWYQQILGQGPKLLIQFQNNGVVDDSQLPKDRFSAERLKGVDSTLKIQPAKLEDSAVYLCASSTPGNVGDRHYFGPGTRLTVL.

This clonotype was observed at least ten times. The rearrangement joins TRBV11-3 to TRBJ2-5; 11 nucleotides align to TRBD2. Germline V gene sequence: CDR1 SGHNT, CDR2 YENEEA. The trim removed 3 bases at V and 7 bases at J, leaving 13 bases unmatched. CDR3 size: 17 residues. CDR3 coding DNA: TGTGCCAGCAGCTTGTCCTCCGGGACTAGCGGATTAGGGACCCAGTACTTC. Residues: CASSLSSGTSGLGTQYF.

This clonotype was recorded a few times. The gene calls are TRBV5-8 and TRBJ1-1; D possibly corresponds to TRBD1 (5 bases). V lost 1 base and J lost 1, with 11 bases in between. This CDR3 is 15 amino acids long. Germline values: CDR1 SGHTS, CDR2 YDEGEE. CDR3 in amino acids: CASSLRSGGNTEAFF. The DNA for the CDR3 is TGTGCCAGCAGCTTGCGCTCTGGGGGGAACACTGAAGCTTTCTTT. Combining the CDR3 with reference TRBV5-8 and TRBJ1-1 gives the whole variable domain EAGVTQSPTHLIKTRGQQATLRCSPISGHTSVYWYQQALGLGLQFLLWYDEGEERNRGNFPPRFSGRQFPNYSSELNVNALELEDSALYLCASSLRSGGNTEAFFGQGTRLTVV.

Regarding this clonotype: This sequence may be a read error, since a much larger clone differs from it by one base. The V call is TRBV6-7, the J call TRBJ1-5; D possibly corresponds to TRBD1 (5 bases). TRBV6-7 is placed among ORFs of uncertain function. Trimming removed 4 bases from V and 0 bases from J, with 16 bases in between. The CDR3 has 17 amino acids. CDR3 amino acids: CASSCADGDRSNQPQHF. The DNA of the CDR3 is TGTGCCAGCAGTTGCGCCGATGGGGACCGTAGCAATCAGCCCCAGCATTTT.

To note about this clonotype: A clone one base away is much larger, so this may be a read error. V is TRBV7-9 and J is TRBJ2-7, with D possibly matching TRBD2 (6 bases). In germline, CDR1 is SEHNR, CDR2 FQNEAQ (reference sequence). The CDR3 covers 16 residues. CDR3 sequence reads: CACSPRLDRAPYEQYF. The CDR3 DNA sequence: TGTGCCTGCAGCCCCCGACTAGACAGAGCCCCCTACGAGCAGTACTTC.

CDR3 protein: CASSRGTSGRAEQYF. Here the CDR3 DNA reads TGTGCCAGCAGTCGAGGGACTAGCGGGAGGGCGGAGCAGTACTTC. This chain uses TRBV28 with TRBJ2-7, with 16 bases matching TRBD2. Germline assignment: CDR1 MDHEN and CDR2 SYDVKM. The V gene end was trimmed by 5 bases and the J gene end by 7 bases; junction bases not matched to a gene: 5. The CDR3 runs 15 residues.

As to this clonotype: A much larger clone differs by one base, so this may be a read error. The chain combines TRBV6-6 with TRBJ1-2, with 8 bases fitting TRBD1. J was trimmed by 4 bases and V by 10 bases; bases with no gene match: 8. This CDR3 contains 13 residues. CDR1 and CDR2 (germline): MNHNY, SVGAGI (reference sequence). Written as DNA, the CDR3 is TGTGCCATTTATATCGGGACAGGCTATGGCTACACCTTC. Amino acid sequence: CAIYIGTGYGYTF.

This clonotype was found once. The gene calls are TRBV29-1 and TRBJ2-5, with 7 bases matching TRBD2. The CDR3 contains 13 residues. From germline, CDR1 is SQVTM and CDR2 ANQGSEA. The V and J ends lost 8 bases and 5 bases, in that order; junction bases with no gene match: 11. CDR3 nucleotides: TGCAGCTTTGGGGGGGGTGGGGTCGAGACCCAGTACTTC. Amino acids: CSFGGGGVETQYF.

Of note for this clonotype: The junction does not match germline at one end; this may be a read error. The chain carries TRBV29-1 and TRBJ1-1; D unresolved. Germline V gene lookup returns CDR1 SQVTM and CDR2 ANQGSEA. This CDR3 has 13 residues. The CDR3 loop is CSGSRQLNTEAVF. The CDR3, as DNA: TGCAGCGGCAGCAGACAACTGAACACTGAAGCTGTCTTT.

This clonotype has ten or more counts. One end of the junction fails to match germline, which may point to a read error. This chain connects TRBV6-2 or TRBV6-3 to TRBJ2-7; D is unresolved. The CDR3 runs 11 residues. CDR1 and CDR2 from the germline V gene are MNHEY and SVGEGT. CDR3 residues: CASSYSYGQYF. Here the CDR3 DNA reads TGTGCCAGCAGTTACTCCTACGGGCAGTACTTC.

The rearrangement joins TRBV20-1 to TRBJ1-5; a possible D gene is TRBD1 (6 bases). Looked up from germline, CDR1 is DFQATT and CDR2 is SNEGSKA (reference sequence). The CDR3 sequence is 14 residues long. With 7 bases removed from V and 4 bases from J, the gap between germline ends came to 17 bases. The CDR3 DNA reads TGCAGTGATAGTATGGGGGCTGGGAATCAGCCCCAGCATTTT. Amino acids: CSDSMGAGNQPQHF.

The V gene is TRBV6-1, the J gene TRBJ2-5; 7 nucleotides match TRBD2. The germline gives CDR1 MNHNS, CDR2 SASEGT. V lost 8 bases to trimming and J lost 5 bases; unmatched junction nucleotides: 14. CDR3 length: 15 residues. This CDR3 reads CASGPGGRTEETQYF. DNA for the CDR3: TGTGCCAGCGGCCCCGGCGGGAGAACCGAGGAGACCCAGTACTTC.

The gene calls are TRBV15 and TRBJ2-5, with 7 positions matching TRBD2. Germline V gene lookup returns CDR1 LNHNV and CDR2 YYDKDF (reference sequence). The CDR3 has 14 amino acids. Trimming cost V 8 bases and J 5 bases; bases outside gene matches: 11. CDR3 nucleotides: TGTGCCACCGAACTGGCGGGAGTTCCCGAGACCCAGTACTTC. It translates to CATELAGVPETQYF.

The rearrangement links TRBV6-5 to TRBJ2-2, with a weak D call TRBD2 (7 bases). CDR1 is MNHEY and CDR2 is SVGAGI in the germline V gene. Trimming removed 10 bases from V and 6 bases from J, with 21 bases in between. The length of the CDR3 is 15 residues. For the CDR3, the DNA is TGTGCCATCAACAAAGTCGGGGGGCAGGCCGGGGAGCTGTTTTTT. It is translated as CAINKVGGQAGELFF.

On this clonotype itself: The junction departs from germline at one end; a sequencing error may be responsible. This sequence joins TRBV11-2 and TRBJ2-2; the D call may be TRBD1 or TRBD2 (5 bases each). CDR3 length: 16 residues. The germline CDR1 and CDR2 sequences are SGHAT and FQNNGV. In nucleotides, the CDR3 is TGTGTCAGCGTGGGTGAATCGGGACGGAACATCGGGCAGCTGTTTTTT. It yields the protein CVSVGESGRNIGQLFF.

Turning to this clonotype: The junction does not match germline at one end; this may be a read error. The CDR3 coding sequence is TGTGCCAGTAGTCGATCCGGGACAGGGGCCGGGGGGCTGTTTTTT. Residues: CASSRSGTGAGGLFF. The chain carries TRBV6-2 or TRBV6-3 and TRBJ2-2; 10 nucleotides line up with TRBD1. CDR3 length: 15 residues. Germline CDR1 reads MNHEY; CDR2 reads SVGEGT.

The chain links TRBV11-2 to TRBJ2-5; D unclear. Germline values: CDR1 SGHAT, CDR2 FQNNGV. Trimming stripped 6 bases from V and 4 bases from J, with 9 bases between. This CDR3 has 12 amino acids. The CDR3 coding sequence is TGTGCCAGCAGGCTGTCCAGAGAGACCCAGTACTTC. Its protein product is CASRLSRETQYF.